Listed below are T cell receptor beta chains from one sample, sequenced in a study of control samples from healthy donors and cancer patients. Generated by immunoSEQ multiplex PCR, the TCRdb table keeps only in-frame clones and is missing some. The table shows 150,000 to 180,000 clones, with roughly 94% occurring only once. The sequencing input was blood. The receptors here all came from a man in his forties in good health. The CDR3 runs from the conserved cysteine through the conserved F or W. D genes are given only for firm matches. Part of the rows lack a size; the others show once, few, many or a class for expanded clones.

TRBJ1-1 - - TRBV18 TGTGCCAGCTCACCAGATAGGACTGAAGCTTTCTTT CASSPDRTEAFF
TRBJ2-3 - - TRBV7-9 - CASSSSGHLRFPSTDTQYF
TRBJ2-1 - TRBD2 TRBV11-3 TGTGCCAGCAGCTCGAGCGGGGGCAGCTCCTACAATGAGCAGTTCTTC CASSSSGGSSYNEQFF
TRBJ2-2 - - TRBV4-2 TGTGCCAGCAGCCAAGGGCTGAACACCGGGGAGCTGTTTTTT CASSQGLNTGELFF
TRBJ1-4 - - TRBV5-1 TGCGCCAGCAGCTTGCAGGGGTTGAGTGAAAAACTGTTTTTT CASSLQGLSEKLFF
TRBJ2-1 - - TRBV27 TGTGCCAGCAGTTTAAATAGTGGCTCCTACAATGAGCAGTTCTTC CASSLNSGSYNEQFF
TRBJ2-5 - - TRBV10-2 TGCGCCAGCAGTGAGTCGACAGGCAGGGCCCTCGGAGGGACCCAGTACTTC CASSESTGRALGGTQYF
TRBJ2-1 - - TRBV24-1 TGTGCCACCAGTGACCCTTCTAGGGGTAACAATGAGCAGTTCTTC CATSDPSRGNNEQFF
TRBJ2-1 - - TRBV15 TGTGCCACGAGGGGGGGGGCAAGGGCCCGCGTACTCAATGAGCAGTTCTTC CATRGGARARVLNEQFF
TRBJ2-2 - TRBD1 TRBV7-2 TGTGCCAGCAGCTTTAGACAGGGCCTCACCGGGGAGCTGTTTTTT CASSFRQGLTGELFF
TRBJ2-4 - - TRBV5-6 TGTGCCAGCAGCTTGGTGGCCAAAAACATTCAGTACTTC CASSLVAKNIQYF
TRBJ1-2 - - TRBV5-4 TGTGCCAGCAGCGCCCGTTTGTCTAACTATGGCTACACCTTC CASSARLSNYGYTF
TRBJ2-1 - TRBD2 TRBV3-1/TRBV3-2 TGTGCCTCCCAGGAATCGCGGGGGGGATTTTACAATGAGCAGTTCTTC CASQESRGGFYNEQFF
TRBJ1-5 - TRBD1 TRBV28 TGTGCCAGCAGCCTCGGGACAGGGATTCAGCCCCAGCATTTT CASSLGTGIQPQHF
TRBJ2-3 - - TRBV7-2 TGTGCCAGCAGCTTAGTGGGGTCTAGCACAGATACGCAGTATTTT CASSLVGSSTDTQYF
TRBJ2-7 - - TRBV5-4 TGTGCCAGCAGCCGCCTGGGGGGCCCCTTTGGTGGGTACGAGCAGTACTTC CASSRLGGPFGGYEQYF
TRBJ1-1 - - TRBV29-1 TGCAGCGTCCGCCGAAATACGAACACTGAAGCTTTCTTT CSVRRNTNTEAFF
TRBJ2-3 - TRBD2 TRBV5-1 TGCGCCAGCAGCTTGGTTAGCGGGGTAAACACAGATACGCAGTATTTT CASSLVSGVNTDTQYF
TRBJ1-5 - - TRBV27 TGTGCCAGCAGTTTCGCGGGAGCAAATCAGCCCCAGCATTTT CASSFAGANQPQHF
TRBJ2-3 - TRBD1 TRBV7-9 TGTGCCAGCAGCCCAAAGACAGGGGGGAGGACAGATACGCAGTATTTT CASSPKTGGRTDTQYF
TRBJ2-2 - - TRBV29-1 TGCAGCGTTGATACAGCCCGAAACACCGGGGAGCTGTTTTTT CSVDTARNTGELFF
TRBJ1-2 - - TRBV12-3/TRBV12-4 TGTGCCAGCAGTTTGAAGAACTATGGCTACACCTTC CASSLKNYGYTF
TRBJ1-2 - - TRBV14 TGTGCCAGCAGCCAAGATTGGAGACAGGTCAAAACCTTC CASSQDWRQVKTF
TRBJ2-1 - - TRBV10-2 TGCGCCAGCAGTGAGTCTTGGCTACTTGGGGTCTACAATGAGCAGTTCTTC CASSESWLLGVYNEQFF
TRBJ2-1 - TRBD1 TRBV11-3 TGTGCCAGCAGCTTAGAGGGGGGACAGGGGGCGAAGAAGTTCTTC CASSLEGGQGAKKFF
TRBJ1-1 - - TRBV4-2 TGTGCCAGCAGCCATCCCGTTGACAGGCACGAGGGGGACACTGAAGCTTTCTTT CASSHPVDRHEGDTEAFF
TRBJ2-7 - TRBD2 TRBV7-8 TGTGCCAGCAGCTTAGGGGTAGCGGGGGTGGGCGAGCAGTACTTC CASSLGVAGVGEQYF
TRBJ1-1 once - TRBV18 TGTGCCAGCTCACCACTGGACACGAACACTGAAGCTTTCTTT CASSPLDTNTEAFF
TRBJ2-3 - TRBD2 TRBV5-1 TGCGCCAGCAGCTTGGGGGACTACACAGATACGCAGTATTTT CASSLGDYTDTQYF
TRBJ1-1 - - TRBV27 TGTGCCAGCAGTTTAACAGGATCGAACACTGAAGCTTTCTTT CASSLTGSNTEAFF
TRBJ2-3 - TRBD2 TRBV10-2 TGCGCCAGCAGTAGCGGGGTGCGCACAGATATGCAGTATTTT CASSSGVRTDMQYF
TRBJ1-1 - - TRBV7-2 TGTGCCAGCAGCTTAGCCCCGGGAGGGACTGAAGCTTTCTTT CASSLAPGGTEAFF
TRBJ1-6 - - TRBV28 TGTGCCAGCAGCCCCCAGGTCCTATTTTTTAATTCACCCCTCCACTTT CASSPQVLFFNSPLHF
TRBJ2-7 - TRBD1 TRBV19 TGTGCCAGTAGTTCCGCGGCAGGGGGCTCCTACGAGCAGTACTTC CASSSAAGGSYEQYF
TRBJ2-2 - - TRBV29-1 TGCAGCGGACTATCGAACACCGGGGAGCTGTTTTTT CSGLSNTGELFF
TRBJ1-2 - TRBD1 TRBV29-1 TGCAGCGGTTCTTTTAGGGGGCCCGACCGACACTATGGCTACACCTTC CSGSFRGPDRHYGYTF
TRBJ1-4 once - TRBV19 TGTGCCAGTTGCTCTCTCACACAGGGTTCTAATGAAAAACTGTTTTTT CASCSLTQGSNEKLFF
TRBJ1-5 - - TRBV4-1 TGCGCCAGCAGCCAATACTACGTGTCCCAGCATTTT CASSQYYVSQHF
TRBJ2-2 - - TRBV19 TGTGCCAGTTCGGGGGCGATCGGCCCCACCGGGGAGCTGTTTTTT CASSGAIGPTGELFF
TRBJ1-2 - TRBD1 TRBV19 TGTGCCAGTAGTTCCGGGACAGGTGGCCCCTTTGGATATGGCTACACCTTC CASSSGTGGPFGYGYTF
TRBJ2-3 - - TRBV9 TGTGCCAGCAGCCCCTTAAGGGGGTTAACCGGCACAGATACGCAGTATTTT CASSPLRGLTGTDTQYF
TRBJ1-1 - - TRBV19 TGTGCCAGTAGTATTCAGCCAGGGGACCACACTGAAGCTTTCTTT CASSIQPGDHTEAFF
TRBJ1-1 - - TRBV28 TGTGCCAGCAGGGGGCCCTCCTGGAGCACTGAAGCTTTCTTT CASRGPSWSTEAFF
TRBJ1-2 - - TRBV11-2 TGTGCCAGCAGCTTAGGTTTGGCAGCTTACTATGGCTACACCTTC CASSLGLAAYYGYTF
TRBJ1-5 - - TRBV5-6 TGTGCCAGCAGCTTGAGTAGTCGGTATAGCAATCAGCCCCAGCATTTT CASSLSSRYSNQPQHF
TRBJ1-1 - TRBD1 TRBV5-1 TGCGCCAGCAGCCCCAGGGGGCCGGGTGCTTTCTTT CASSPRGPGAFF
TRBJ1-5 - - TRBV28 TGTGCCAGCAGTTTATTGGGGGGGGATCAGCCCCAGCATTTT CASSLLGGDQPQHF
TRBJ2-3 - - TRBV4-1 TGCGCCAGCAGCCACAGCACAGATACGCAGTATTTT CASSHSTDTQYF
TRBJ1-5 - TRBD1 TRBV19 TGTGCCAGTAGTCCAATCGCAGGGACAGGCGTGAATCAGCCCCAGCATTTT CASSPIAGTGVNQPQHF
TRBJ2-1 - - TRBV7-2 TGTGCCAGCAGCAAGGGGAGAGGTGGTGAGCAGTTCTTC CASSKGRGGEQFF
TRBJ2-7 - - TRBV4-1 TGCGCCAGCAGCCTTAGTACGGGGGTGGGCGAGCAGTACTTC CASSLSTGVGEQYF
TRBJ1-1 - - TRBV5-1 TGCGCCAGCAGCGGAAGAGGACGGCTGGGGGGTGAAGCTTTCTTT CASSGRGRLGGEAFF